This is a list of T cell receptor beta chains from one sample in a study of blood T cell repertoires in COVID-19. Sequenced by immunoSEQ multiplex PCR; TCRdb stores in-frame clones only, minus some. The sample shows roughly 400,000 clones, around nine tenths of them seen only once. The material sequenced was PBMCs or T cells enriched from blood (not recorded which). The receptor set was obtained from a woman aged 50 to 60 who had recovered from COVID-19. Both conserved end residues are part of each CDR3. The order of the fields is CDR3 protein, CDR3 DNA, clone size, D gene, J gene, V gene. The D gene is left open where the match is weak. Size is omitted from some rows. Given values are once, few, many or a class for expanded clones.

cdr3_aa: CASSMTAIATNEKLFF
cdr3_nt: TGTGCCAGTAGTATGACAGCTATTGCAACTAATGAAAAACTGTTTTTT
clone_size: -
d_call: -
j_call: TRBJ1-4
v_call: TRBV19

cdr3_aa: CASSSAGGFTEAFF
cdr3_nt: TGTGCCAGCAGTTCCGCAGGGGGTTTCACTGAAGCTTTCTTT
clone_size: once
d_call: TRBD1
j_call: TRBJ1-1
v_call: TRBV28

cdr3_aa: CASRPPGGPSEKLFF
cdr3_nt: TGTGCCAGCAGACCTCCGGGGGGGCCCTCTGAAAAACTGTTTTTT
clone_size: -
d_call: -
j_call: TRBJ1-4
v_call: TRBV7-9

cdr3_aa: CASSFLAGGLDEQYF
cdr3_nt: TGTGCCAGCAGCTTCTTAGCGGGGGGGCTAGACGAGCAGTACTTC
clone_size: -
d_call: TRBD2
j_call: TRBJ2-7
v_call: TRBV11-2

cdr3_aa: CASSPDSRGVTQYF
cdr3_nt: TGTGCCAGCTCACCAGATTCCCGCGGCGTAACGCAGTACTTC
clone_size: -
d_call: -
j_call: TRBJ2-7
v_call: TRBV18

cdr3_aa: CASSPRTSGGASDTQYF
cdr3_nt: TGTGCCAGCAGCCCCCGGACTAGCGGGGGGGCTTCAGATACGCAGTATTTT
clone_size: -
d_call: TRBD2
j_call: TRBJ2-3
v_call: TRBV13

cdr3_aa: CASSQGSSDRSETQYF
cdr3_nt: TGCGCCAGCAGCCAAGGGAGTAGCGATCGATCGGAGACCCAGTACTTC
clone_size: -
d_call: -
j_call: TRBJ2-5
v_call: TRBV4-3

cdr3_aa: CASSLMGKNSDYAYEQYF
cdr3_nt: TGTGCCAGCAGCTTGATGGGTAAAAATAGCGACTACGCCTACGAGCAGTACTTC
clone_size: -
d_call: -
j_call: TRBJ2-7
v_call: TRBV7-2

cdr3_aa: CASREDSPSPLHF
cdr3_nt: TGTGCCAGCAGAGAGGACAGTCCCTCACCCCTCCACTTT
clone_size: -
d_call: -
j_call: TRBJ1-6
v_call: TRBV6-5

cdr3_aa: CASNPGGAADTQYF
cdr3_nt: TGTGCCAGCAACCCCGGGGGGGCGGCAGATACGCAGTATTTT
clone_size: -
d_call: TRBD2
j_call: TRBJ2-3
v_call: TRBV28

cdr3_aa: CASSFEPYEQYF
cdr3_nt: TGTGCCAGCAGTTTCGAGCCCTACGAGCAGTACTTC
clone_size: -
d_call: -
j_call: TRBJ2-7
v_call: TRBV28

cdr3_aa: CASSAGGVEQYF
cdr3_nt: TGTGCCAGCAGCGCGGGAGGGGTCGAGCAGTACTTC
clone_size: -
d_call: TRBD2
j_call: TRBJ2-7
v_call: TRBV11-2

cdr3_aa: CASSIEAGLSSPLHF
cdr3_nt: TGTGCCAGTAGTATAGAAGCAGGGTTGTCTTCACCCCTCCACTTT
clone_size: -
d_call: -
j_call: TRBJ1-6
v_call: TRBV19

cdr3_aa: CASSLGQGMYEQYF
cdr3_nt: TGTGCCAGCAGCTTAGGACAGGGGATGTACGAGCAGTACTTC
clone_size: -
d_call: TRBD1
j_call: TRBJ2-7
v_call: TRBV11-2

cdr3_aa: CASAQGQGYEQYF
cdr3_nt: TGTGCCAGCGCTCAGGGACAGGGATACGAGCAGTACTTC
clone_size: -
d_call: TRBD1
j_call: TRBJ2-7
v_call: TRBV19

cdr3_aa: CARLDRGVSNQPQHF
cdr3_nt: TGTGCCAGGTTGGACAGGGGAGTAAGCAATCAGCCCCAGCATTTT
clone_size: once
d_call: TRBD1
j_call: TRBJ1-5
v_call: TRBV3-1/TRBV3-2

cdr3_aa: CASSLGTGQVNTEAFF
cdr3_nt: TGCGCCAGCAGCTTGGGGACAGGGCAGGTGAACACTGAAGCTTTCTTT
clone_size: -
d_call: TRBD1
j_call: TRBJ1-1
v_call: TRBV5-1

cdr3_aa: CASSLEFRGARTDTQYF
cdr3_nt: TGTGCCAGCAGCTTAGAGTTTCGGGGGGCTAGGACAGATACGCAGTATTTT
clone_size: -
d_call: -
j_call: TRBJ2-3
v_call: TRBV11-2